The 23 T cell receptor beta chains given below trace back to one sample, sequenced in a study of T cells in Graves' hyperthyroidism and ophthalmopathy. The investigators amplified TCR beta CDR3 regions from RNA transcripts. Researchers ran a first-round RT-PCR on the TCR CDR3 using the HTBI primer set. One entry per CDR3 protein results from TCRdb running MiXCR on the multiplex PCR reads. The table has about 290,000 distinct CDR3 sequences, 13% seen once. The specimen was blood. Receptors were obtained from a woman aged 25 to 39 with Graves' hyperthyroidism that later progressed to Graves' ophthalmopathy.

This clonotype has ten or more counts. This sequence joins TRBV28 and TRBJ2-1; tentative D call: TRBD1 (6 bases). The germline V and J ends were trimmed by 6 bases and 8 bases, with 14 bases remaining between them. CDR1 MDHEN and CDR2 SYDVKM come from the germline V gene. CDR3 length: 13 amino acids. The CDR3 bases are TGTGCCAGCAGCAATGTTGAGGGGGATGAGCAGTTCTTC. Its translation: CASSNVEGDEQFF.

The sample holds many counts of this clonotype. The chain couples TRBV5-1 to TRBJ2-1; no firm D call. V was clipped by 3 bases and J by 5 bases, with 18 bases between them. CDR3 length: 16 amino acids. Germline V gene data show CDR1 as SGHRS and CDR2 as YFSETQ. Written as DNA, the CDR3 is TGCGCCAGCAGCTATACCGGACCACCCATCCACAATGAGCAGTTCTTC. The encoded protein is CASSYTGPPIHNEQFF. The full variable domain, in which reference TRBV5-1 and TRBJ2-1 provide the parts outside the CDR3, is KAGVTQTPRYLIKTRGQQVTLSCSPISGHRSVSWYQQTPGQGLQFLFEYFSETQRNKGNFPGRFSGRQFSNSRSEMNVSTLELGDSALYLCASSYTGPPIHNEQFFGPGTRLTVL.

The table lists this clonotype with many counts. CDR3 nucleotide sequence: TGTGCCAGCAGGCCGGGAGAAACTAACTATGGCTACACCTTC. This translates into CASRPGETNYGYTF. This chain joins TRBV6-1 and TRBJ1-2; D uncertain. V dropped 6 bases and J dropped 0 bases, with 11 bases sitting between them. In germline, CDR1 is MNHNS, CDR2 SASEGT. The CDR3 sequence is 14 residues long.

The genes are TRBV5-1 and TRBJ1-1, with 8 bases identical to TRBD1. Germline V lookup: CDR1 SGHRS, CDR2 YFSETQ. Losses at the gene ends were 0 bases for V and 4 bases for J; bases not matched to a gene: 2. The CDR3 runs to 14 residues. The CDR3 region has the DNA TGCGCCAGCAGCTTGGGCGGACAGGGCACTGAAGCTTTCTTT. Translating gives CASSLGGQGTEAFF. Full variable domain (missing parts from reference TRBV5-1 and TRBJ1-1): KAGVTQTPRYLIKTRGQQVTLSCSPISGHRSVSWYQQTPGQGLQFLFEYFSETQRNKGNFPGRFSGRQFSNSRSEMNVSTLELGDSALYLCASSLGGQGTEAFFGQGTRLTVV.

This clonotype was seen many times. This chain connects TRBV2 to TRBJ2-1, with TRBD2 matching over 14 bases. In germline, CDR1 is SNHLY, CDR2 FYNNEI. The CDR3 is made up of 18 amino acids. V shed 4 bases and J 6 bases; nucleotides not matched to a gene: 11. In DNA, the CDR3 is TGTGCCAGCAGTGGAGGGACTAGCGGGAGAAATTCGGGCAATGAGCAGTTCTTC. Its protein product is CASSGGTSGRNSGNEQFF.

This clonotype was seen repeatedly, ten times or more. The rearrangement links TRBV18 to TRBJ1-1; D gene uncertain. The CDR3 has 13 amino acids. CDR1 is KGHSH, CDR2 LQKENI, per germline. V was trimmed by 3 bases and J by 1 base, leaving 6 bases between them. The CDR3 protein is CASSPPGNTEAFF. CDR3 in DNA: TGTGCCAGCTCACCGCCGGGGAACACTGAAGCTTTCTTT.

The chain couples TRBV28 to TRBJ2-1; TRBD2 agrees at 10 bases. CDR3 length equals 15 residues. Germline-derived CDR1 and CDR2 are MDHEN and SYDVKM. The ends lost 6 bases at V and 8 bases at J; junction bases unmatched: 10. The chain's CDR3 is CASRKTSGHGDEQFF. The CDR3 coding sequence is TGTGCCAGCAGGAAGACTAGCGGGCACGGGGATGAGCAGTTCTTC.

This clonotype came up many times. This sequence joins TRBV24-1 and TRBJ2-2; maybe TRBD1 (6 bases). The CDR3 contains 16 residues. V was trimmed by 3 bases and J by 4 bases, leaving 14 bases between them. Germline loops: CDR1 KGHDR, CDR2 SFDVKD. As DNA, the CDR3 is TGTGCCACCAGTGATCAGGACAGACTTCCCACCGGGGAGCTGTTTTTT. As protein: CATSDQDRLPTGELFF.

This sequence joins TRBV4-3 and TRBJ2-7; D is possibly TRBD1 (5 bases). V shed 4 bases and J shed 6 bases, with 19 bases lying between them. The germline V gene has CDR1 LGHNA and CDR2 YSLEER. The CDR3 is 15 amino acids. CDR3 sequence: CASSPDRPGWGEQYF. In DNA, the CDR3 is TGCGCCAGCAGCCCCGACAGACCAGGGTGGGGCGAGCAGTACTTC.

As for this clonotype: Germline is not matched at one junction end, which may reflect a read error. This chain links TRBV10-3 with TRBJ1-2; D uncertain. Germline V lookup: CDR1 ENHRY, CDR2 SYGVKD. The CDR3 has 17 residues. CDR3 nucleotide sequence: TGTGCCACCAGTGAGTCGACTATCAGGACTAGAGGGTATGGCTACACCTTC. Translating it yields CATSESTIRTRGYGYTF.

This clonotype turned up a few times. V is TRBV6-1 and J is TRBJ2-3, with 9 positions matching TRBD2. Germline lookup yields CDR1 MNHNS and CDR2 SASEGT. The ends lost 4 bases at V and 4 bases at J; junction bases unmatched: 6. CDR3 length: 15 residues. CDR3 amino acids: CASSGTSGRSDTQYF. The CDR3, as DNA: TGTGCCAGCAGTGGCACTAGCGGGCGATCAGATACGCAGTATTTT.

The chain joins TRBV20-1 to TRBJ1-4; D ambiguous. V lost 6 bases, J lost 4 bases, and 21 bases lay in between. Per the germline V gene, CDR1 is DFQATT and CDR2 is SNEGSKA (reference sequence). This CDR3 comprises 16 residues. In nucleotides, the CDR3 is TGCAGTGCCAAGGTCACACGCTCACGGAGTAATGAAAAACTGTTTTTT. It specifies CSAKVTRSRSNEKLFF.

CDR3 amino acids: CASRDGDLLPETQYF. CDR3 sequence (DNA): TGTGCCAGCAGGGACGGGGATTTGTTACCGGAGACCCAGTACTTC. J is TRBJ2-5 and V is TRBV6-2 or TRBV6-3; perhaps TRBD2 as D (5 bases). CDR1 is MNHEY, CDR2 SVGEGT, per germline. V lost 6 bases and J lost 5, with 19 bases in between. The CDR3 totals 15 residues.

The rearrangement uses TRBV7-2 and TRBJ2-2; tentatively, D is TRBD2 (7 bases). In germline, CDR1 is SGHTA, CDR2 FQGNSA. The CDR3 is made up of 18 amino acids. V was pared by 5 bases and J by 6 bases, with 25 bases between. This CDR3 reads CASSPTLGGGGAAGELFF. The CDR3 DNA is TGTGCCAGCAGCCCCACCTTAGGAGGGGGGGGAGCGGCCGGGGAGCTGTTTTTT.

This clonotype was observed many times. This chain connects TRBV3-1 to TRBJ2-7; D might be TRBD2 (6 bases). The CDR3 extends over 14 amino acids. Trimming removed 4 bases at V and 5 bases at J, with 15 bases between. CDR1 and CDR2 (germline): LGHDT, YNNKEL (reference sequence). CDR3 bases: TGTGCCAGCAGCCCCGCCGGACTATCTCACGAGCAGTACTTC. Amino acid sequence: CASSPAGLSHEQYF.

This clonotype was seen many times. This chain connects TRBV6-1 to TRBJ1-5; 7 positions match TRBD1. The CDR3 sequence is 15 residues long. Germline trimming cut 6 bases from V and 1 base from J; bases unmatched to any gene: 6. Looked up from germline, CDR1 is MNHNS and CDR2 is SASEGT. As DNA, the CDR3 is TGTGCCAGCAGCCCAGGGGGTGGGAGCAATCAGCCCCAGCATTTT. The encoded protein is CASSPGGGSNQPQHF.

This clonotype has a single count. The V call is TRBV9, the J call TRBJ2-3, with 12 bases that match TRBD2. This CDR3 has 16 residues. Germline V gene lookup returns CDR1 SGDLS and CDR2 YYNGEE. V was pared by 3 bases and J by 0 bases, with 2 bases of the junction left unmatched. The DNA of the CDR3 is TGTGCCAGCAGCGACGGACTAGCGGGAAGCACAGATACGCAGTATTTT. Translating gives CASSDGLAGSTDTQYF.

This clonotype occurred many times. The DNA for the CDR3 is TGTGCCAGCAGTCAAACAGGTTACACTGAAGCTTTCTTT. This gives the protein CASSQTGYTEAFF. The rearrangement uses TRBV27 and TRBJ1-1, with D tentatively TRBD1 (5 bases). CDR1 is MNHEY, CDR2 SMNVEV, per germline (reference sequence). The V and J ends lost 5 bases and 3 bases respectively, with 10 bases between them. This CDR3 is 13 amino acids long.

This chain joins TRBV7-9 and TRBJ1-1; TRBD1 aligns across 7 bases. V was clipped by 5 bases and J by 7 bases; unmatched bases: 13. The CDR3 extends over 15 amino acids. CDR1 SEHNR and CDR2 FQNEAQ come from the germline V gene (reference sequence). The CDR3 region is CASSPGGGGNDEAFF. The CDR3 nucleotides are TGTGCCAGCAGCCCTGGAGGAGGGGGCAATGATGAAGCTTTCTTT. Complete variable domain (other parts from reference TRBV7-9 and TRBJ1-1): DTGVSQNPRHKITKRGQNVTFRCDPISEHNRLYWYRQTLGQGPEFLTYFQNEAQLEKSRLLSDRFSAERPKGSFSTLEIQRTEQGDSAMYLCASSPGGGGNDEAFFGQGTRLTVV.

Notes on this clonotype: Just one base apart from a much larger clone, this may be a read error. This chain links TRBV7-2 with TRBJ2-1, with 9 bases lining up with TRBD2. Germline V lookup: CDR1 SGHTA, CDR2 FQGNSA. The CDR3 loop spans 15 amino acids. DNA for the CDR3: TGTGCCAGCAGCCTAGCGGGAATGGGCGTGAATGAGCAGTTCTTC. Translation: CASSLAGMGVNEQFF.

This clonotype showed up many times. This rearrangement joins TRBV28 to TRBJ1-1; possible D gene TRBD1, 5 bases. Germline-derived CDR1 and CDR2 are MDHEN and SYDVKM. The CDR3 runs to 13 residues. Trimming took off 5 bases at V and 3 bases at J, with 10 bases between the two ends. The CDR3 loop is CASSKGSDTEAFF. In DNA, the CDR3 is TGTGCCAGCAGTAAGGGGTCAGACACTGAAGCTTTCTTT.

This clonotype was detected ten times or more. The chain is built from TRBV20-1 and TRBJ2-1; TRBD2 matches 7 bases. The CDR3 is made up of 18 amino acids. J lost 0 bases, V lost 0 bases, and 11 bases had no gene match. Germline loops: CDR1 DFQATT, CDR2 SNEGSKA (reference sequence). DNA for the CDR3: TGCAGTGCTAGAGAGGGACTAAGGTTAGTGCGCTCCTACAATGAGCAGTTCTTC. Residues: CSAREGLRLVRSYNEQFF.

This sequence joins TRBV20-1 and TRBJ2-3; D gene uncertain. V was pared by 1 base and J by 2 bases, with 4 bases between. Germline loops: CDR1 DFQATT, CDR2 SNEGSKA (reference sequence). This CDR3 has 12 amino acids. CDR3 protein: CSARVPTDTQYF. For the CDR3, the DNA is TGCAGTGCTAGAGTTCCCACAGATACGCAGTATTTT.